This record concerns one TCR beta chain sequence. This CDR3 is built from 10 residues. Germline lookup yields CDR1 SGHDT and CDR2 YYEEEE. Trimming shortened V by 7 bases and J by 7 bases, and 5 bases separated the two germline ends. The sample comes from a study of T cell changes during pregnancy in multiple sclerosis. TCRdb keeps only in-frame clones here, not all; method: immunoSEQ multiplex PCR. The sample records 35,000 to 40,000 clones, 85% to 90% being singletons. V usage is TRBV5-6 and J usage is TRBJ1-4; D uncertain. This material consisted of CD8+ T cells from peripheral blood mononuclear cells, taken in the third trimester of pregnancy. This receptor was taken from a female donor with multiple sclerosis, enrolled in a pregnancy study. The CDR3 bases are TGTGCCAGCCTTTCTGAAAAACTGTTTTTT. Protein: CASLSEKLFF.